A single T cell receptor beta chain is shown here with its context. The sample is drawn from a study of PD-L1 blockade in urothelial cancer. Study information: Atezolizumab 1,200 mg was given intravenously every 3 weeks, starting 2014. Each patient had 0 to 3 earlier chemotherapy regimens. Researchers found blood samples held a median of roughly 140,000 T cells.

Generated by immunoSEQ multiplex PCR, the TCRdb table keeps only in-frame clones and is missing some. The repertoire includes some 89,000 clones, over 75% of them detected once, and around an eighth sits in the top ten. The germline V gene has CDR1 MDHEN and CDR2 SYDVKM. V lost 10 bases, J lost 2 bases, and 9 bases lay in between. The CDR3 loop spans 11 amino acids. Time point described: pretreatment peripheral blood. Patients suffered from locally advanced or metastatic urothelial carcinoma. The sequenced sample was PBMCs, obtained around atezolizumab (anti-PD-L1) treatment. The rearrangement joins TRBV28 to TRBJ2-7; TRBD2 might be the D (5 bases). The receptor comes from a man in his sixties with urothelial cancer. The CDR3 sequence is CATGLTYEQYF. The CDR3 DNA follows: TGTGCCACCGGACTGACCTACGAGCAGTACTTC.